This T cell receptor beta chain derives from a study of OX40 agonist ivuxolimab in advanced cancers. On the study more broadly: Patient treatment consisted of intravenous ivuxolimab administration every 2 weeks at 0.01 to 10 mg/kg. Averaging about 60 years in age, with a range of about 23 to 79, the cohort was about 86% male. Therapy given before enrollment (anti-PD-1, anti-PD-L1 or anti-CTLA-4) was allowed, and 40% to 50% had some.

Profiled with immunoSEQ multiplex PCR; TCRdb holds only in-frame clones, not every one. The table records around 58,000 clones, approximately 86% of them present only once. With regard to this clone: Its antigen remains unidentified.

Findings and limits, study-wide: Expansion of clones was among the lowest in partial responders at 0.1-3.0 mg/kg.

The sample in question was CD4+ or CD8+ T cells sorted from blood, obtained in a trial of the OX40 agonist ivuxolimab. The clonotype comes from an adult with an advanced solid tumor such as melanoma, head and neck, liver or kidney cancer.

CDR3 amino acids: CASQRGGELFF. CDR3 DNA sequence: TGTGCCTCACAAAGGGGCGGGGAGCTGTTTTTT. The rearrangement joins TRBV10-3 to TRBJ2-2; TRBD1 might be the D (5 bases). V lost 11 bases, J lost 7 bases, and 11 bases lay in between. Germline loops: CDR1 ENHRY, CDR2 SYGVKD. CDR3 size: 11 residues.